The TCR beta chain described here comes from a study of human T cells and chemical hapten exposure. This clonotype was observed many times. Germline V CDR1 and CDR2: SQVTM, ANQGSEA. This CDR3 is built from 12 residues. Trimming stripped 7 bases from V and 0 bases from J, with 7 bases between. Time point given: patch test 1, 2 weeks after DPC sensitization. The treatment was: therapeutic diphenylcyclopropenone sensitization with weekly scalp DPC. TCRdb re-derived calls from the RACE reads in MiXCR, one entry per CDR3 protein. The sample contains 380,000 or so distinct CDR3 sequences, about 4.8% of which appear only once.

The origin of this receptor is a woman in her fifties or sixties with alopecia areata. Some clones in this sample may be carry-over from other donors' samples. The source material was whole blood, sampled in connection with sensitization to the hapten diphenylcyclopropenone (DPC). The rearrangement joins TRBV29-1 to TRBJ2-1, with no clear D. The CDR3 coding sequence is TGCAGCGCATACCCCTCCTACAATGAGCAGTTCTTC. Its protein is CSAYPSYNEQFF.